These T cell receptor beta chains were read from a single sample in a study of memory CD4+ T cells and cytomegalovirus serostatus. Assay used: immunoSEQ multiplex PCR; TCRdb lists only in-frame clones, some missing. This sample yields about 53,000 clones, of which approximately 78% are seen a single time; less than 1% belongs to the top ten. The sequencing sample was made of memory CD4+ T cells from blood. Receptors were obtained from an adult in good health and CMV-seronegative. Each CDR3 is given with its conserved first and last residue. The order of the fields is D gene, clone size, V gene, J gene, CDR3 protein, CDR3 DNA. A D gene is named only where the DNA matches it firmly. For some rows the clone size is stated as once, few or many, or as a class when expanded; others skip it.

TRBD2,once,TRBV9,TRBJ2-7,CASSVLPGGAGYEQYF,TGTGCCAGCAGCGTATTGCCGGGGGGGGCCGGTTACGAGCAGTACTTC
TRBD1,few,TRBV28,TRBJ2-2,CASSAWTGRRGTGELFF,TGTGCCAGCAGTGCCTGGACAGGGAGACGAGGCACCGGGGAGCTGTTTTTT
NA,NA,TRBV6-1,TRBJ2-7,CASSEALWDEQYF,TGTGCCAGCAGTGAAGCGTTATGGGACGAGCAGTACTTC
TRBD1,NA,TRBV28,TRBJ1-5,CASHEGQGAFQPQHF,TGTGCCAGCCACGAGGGACAGGGGGCTTTTCAGCCCCAGCATTTT
TRBD1,NA,TRBV5-4,TRBJ2-7,CASSTQGLDEQYF,TGTGCCAGCAGCACACAGGGGCTCGACGAGCAGTACTTC
NA,NA,TRBV11-2,TRBJ1-2,CASSFSGYGYTF,TGTGCCAGCAGCTTCTCGGGGTATGGCTACACCTTC
TRBD1,NA,TRBV6-1,TRBJ2-1,CASSARDRGRDEQFF,TGTGCCAGCAGCGCCCGGGACAGGGGCAGGGATGAGCAGTTCTTC
NA,NA,TRBV7-2,TRBJ1-5,CASSPPRGGNQPQHF,TGTGCCAGCAGCCCCCCGAGAGGTGGCAATCAGCCCCAGCATTTT
TRBD1,NA,TRBV2,TRBJ1-4,CASSELLTGVEKLFF,TGTGCCAGCAGTGAACTCTTGACAGGGGTTGAAAAACTGTTTTTT
NA,once,TRBV6-5,TRBJ2-7,CASSYSGTEYEEQYF,TGTGCCAGCAGTTACTCCGGGACGGAGTACGAAGAGCAGTACTTC
NA,NA,TRBV6-6,TRBJ2-3,CASRKGTVQYF,TGTGCCAGCAGGAAAGGGACCGTGCAGTATTTT
NA,NA,TRBV18,TRBJ2-2,CASSPDWTNTGELFF,TGTGCCAGCTCACCAGACTGGACGAACACCGGGGAGCTGTTTTTT
TRBD1,NA,TRBV15,TRBJ1-2,CATSRGGTGERGYTF,TGTGCCACCAGCAGAGGGGGGACAGGGGAGCGTGGCTACACCTTC
NA,NA,TRBV28,TRBJ1-5,CASSPSVVLEYSNQPQHF,TGTGCCAGCAGTCCTTCAGTAGTCCTTGAATATAGCAATCAGCCCCAGCATTTT
NA,once,TRBV5-1,TRBJ2-2,CASSPGMGGNTGELFF,TGCGCCAGCAGCCCGGGTATGGGGGGCAACACCGGGGAGCTGTTTTTT
NA,once,TRBV28,TRBJ2-3,CASSTQDTDTQYF,TGTGCCAGCAGTACACAGGATACAGATACGCAGTATTTT
NA,NA,TRBV2,TRBJ2-6,CASSDWSSGANVLTF,TGTGCCAGCAGTGATTGGAGCTCTGGGGCCAACGTCCTGACTTTC
NA,NA,TRBV19,TRBJ1-2,CASSPRGNRQVYGYTF,TGTGCCAGTAGCCCGCGGGGGAATCGACAGGTCTATGGCTACACCTTC
NA,NA,TRBV4-2,TRBJ2-2,CASSQEWNTGELFF,TGTGCCAGCAGCCAAGAATGGAACACCGGGGAGCTGTTTTTT
TRBD1,NA,TRBV27,TRBJ1-2,CASSLEGGQGADYGYTF,TGTGCCAGCAGTTTAGAAGGGGGGCAGGGGGCCGACTATGGCTACACCTTC
TRBD1,NA,TRBV5-1,TRBJ2-2,CASSFGGTGFSGELFF,TGCGCCAGCAGCTTCGGCGGGACAGGGTTCTCCGGGGAGCTGTTTTTT
NA,NA,TRBV4-2,TRBJ1-6,CASSQDPPGLYNSPLHF,TGTGCCAGCAGCCAAGACCCGCCGGGACTGTATAATTCACCCCTCCACTTT
NA,once,TRBV11-1,TRBJ1-1,CASSFAGDTEAFF,TGTGCCAGCAGCTTCGCGGGGGACACTGAAGCTTTCTTT
NA,NA,TRBV11-1,TRBJ2-1,CASSLAGVRAFFHNEQFF,TGTGCCAGCAGCTTAGCCGGGGTTAGAGCCTTCTTCCACAATGAGCAGTTCTTC
TRBD2,NA,TRBV7-3,TRBJ2-1,CASSLTGRGASGYNEQFF,TGTGCCAGCAGCTTAACAGGGCGGGGAGCTAGCGGGTACAATGAGCAGTTCTTC
NA,NA,TRBV29-1,TRBJ1-2,CSATIQVYGYTF,TGCAGCGCCACTATCCAGGTCTATGGCTACACCTTC
TRBD2,NA,TRBV10-3,TRBJ2-1,CAISDPKTSGGDNEQFF,TGTGCCATCAGTGACCCTAAGACTAGCGGGGGGGACAATGAGCAGTTCTTC
NA,once,TRBV28,TRBJ2-3,CASSRPGLKQLTDTQYF,TGTGCCAGCAGTCGTCCGGGACTCAAACAACTCACAGATACGCAGTATTTT
TRBD1,NA,TRBV19,TRBJ2-5,CASSPQGAWGSGETQYF,TGTGCCAGTAGTCCCCAGGGGGCCTGGGGTAGTGGAGAGACCCAGTACTTC
NA,NA,TRBV29-1,TRBJ2-1,CSTLNKGGNEQFF,TGCAGCACGCTCAACAAAGGGGGTAATGAGCAGTTCTTC
NA,NA,TRBV4-3,TRBJ2-7,CASSQGGSAYEQYF,TGCGCCAGCAGCCAAGGAGGGAGCGCCTACGAGCAGTACTTC
NA,medium-sized,TRBV16,TRBJ1-3,CASSPRPQGAGNTIYF,TGTGCCAGCAGCCCTAGGCCACAGGGAGCTGGAAACACCATATATTTT
NA,NA,TRBV27,TRBJ1-4,CASNRAGIQEKLFF,TGTGCCAGCAACCGGGCGGGGATTCAGGAAAAACTGTTTTTT
TRBD1,NA,TRBV5-1,TRBJ2-7,CASSLTGGLGEQYF,TGCGCCAGCAGCTTGACAGGGGGATTAGGCGAGCAGTACTTC
NA,NA,TRBV7-6,TRBJ2-1,CASSLVSVSYNEQFF,TGTGCCAGCAGCTTAGTGTCAGTCTCCTACAATGAGCAGTTCTTC
NA,NA,TRBV7-2,TRBJ1-1,CASSQIGDGGRSEAFF,TGTGCCAGCAGCCAAATCGGGGACGGGGGGAGATCTGAAGCTTTCTTT
TRBD1,once,TRBV5-1,TRBJ1-4,CASSRDRGRDEKLFF,TGCGCCAGCAGCCGGGACAGGGGGCGGGATGAAAAACTGTTTTTT
NA,NA,TRBV6-4,TRBJ2-1,CASSDTDGSYNEQFF,TGTGCCAGCAGTGACACTGATGGATCCTACAATGAGCAGTTCTTC
TRBD2,NA,TRBV12-5,TRBJ2-1,CASGSLTSGYYNEQFF,TGTGCTAGTGGCTCACTGACTAGCGGGTACTACAATGAGCAGTTCTTC
TRBD1,NA,TRBV28,TRBJ1-1,CASSQGGPNTEAFF,TGTGCCAGCAGTCAGGGGGGACCGAACACTGAAGCTTTCTTT
TRBD1,NA,TRBV6-5,TRBJ1-2,CASSRDRDRYGYTF,TGTGCCAGCAGCCGGGACAGGGATAGGTATGGCTACACCTTC
NA,few,TRBV5-4,TRBJ2-5,CASSFGVQETQYF,TGTGCCAGCAGCTTTGGGGTCCAAGAGACCCAGTACTTC
NA,NA,TRBV28,TRBJ1-5,CASSLRQARFFNQPQHF,TGTGCCAGCAGTTTAAGACAGGCGAGATTTTTTAATCAGCCCCAGCATTTT
NA,once,TRBV19,TRBJ2-1,CASSKRGFYNEQFF,TGTGCCAGTAGCAAGAGGGGGTTCTACAATGAGCAGTTCTTC
NA,NA,TRBV11-3,TRBJ2-1,CASSLADSNEQFF,TGTGCCAGCAGCTTAGCGGACAGTAATGAGCAGTTCTTC
TRBD2,once,TRBV4-3,TRBJ2-7,CASSQTSGGTQQYF,TGCGCCAGCAGTCAGACTAGCGGGGGGACACAGCAGTACTTC
TRBD1,NA,TRBV11-2,TRBJ2-5,CASTQGAETQYF,TGTGCCAGTACACAGGGGGCAGAGACCCAGTACTTC
TRBD1,NA,TRBV5-1,TRBJ2-1,CASSSQGAGNEQFF,TGCGCCAGCAGCTCACAGGGGGCAGGGAATGAGCAGTTCTTC
TRBD1,NA,TRBV10-3,TRBJ1-6,CAIKTGGENSPLHF,TGTGCCATCAAGACAGGGGGCGAGAATTCACCCCTCCACTTT
NA,few,TRBV5-1,TRBJ1-2,CASSLIGGAGGYTF,TGCGCCAGCAGCTTGATAGGGGGTGCTGGGGGCTACACCTTC
NA,NA,TRBV29-1,TRBJ1-1,CSVPHYRVTENTEAFF,TGCAGCGTTCCCCACTACAGAGTGACAGAGAACACTGAAGCTTTCTTT